A single sample gave rise to the 15 T cell receptor beta chains below, sequenced in a study of glioma-infiltrating T cells after dendritic cell vaccination. This sample's time point: after dendritic cell vaccination, including at tumor progression/relapse. TCRdb keeps only in-frame clones here, not all; method: immunoSEQ multiplex PCR. The data contain about 65,000 clones, 86% of them singletons. The sequenced sample was blood, obtained after dendritic cell vaccination. The origin of the receptors is a human donor with glioblastoma.

J is TRBJ2-1 and V is TRBV5-1, with D perhaps matching TRBD2 (6 bases). V was trimmed by 4 bases and J by 1 base, leaving 12 bases between them. CDR3 length equals 15 residues. Germline values: CDR1 SGHRS, CDR2 YFSETQ. This CDR3 reads CASSGGTESYNEQFF. The CDR3 nucleotides are TGCGCCAGCAGCGGAGGGACGGAGTCCTACAATGAGCAGTTCTTC. The full variable domain, completed using reference TRBV5-1 and TRBJ2-1, is KAGVTQTPRYLIKTRGQQVTLSCSPISGHRSVSWYQQTPGQGLQFLFEYFSETQRNKGNFPGRFSGRQFSNSRSEMNVSTLELGDSALYLCASSGGTESYNEQFFGPGTRLTVL.

The V gene is TRBV7-2, the J gene TRBJ2-3; 8 bases fit TRBD2. The V and J ends lost 5 bases and 4 bases, in that order; junction bases with no gene match: 5. CDR3 length: 14 residues. Germline CDR1 and CDR2: SGHTA and FQGNSA. CDR3 sequence (DNA): TGTGCCAGCAGCCCCTCGCGGGAGGCAGATACGCAGTATTTT. Its translation: CASSPSREADTQYF.

This chain joins TRBV7-9 and TRBJ2-7; TRBD1 is a possible D gene (5 bases). Between the trimmed V and J ends, which lost 1 base and 6 bases, there was a span of 10 bases. In germline, CDR1 is SEHNR, CDR2 FQNEAQ (reference sequence). The CDR3 length is 13 residues. CDR3 protein: CASSLEGAGEQYF. The DNA of the CDR3 is TGTGCCAGCAGCTTAGAAGGGGCAGGCGAGCAGTACTTC.

The count of this clone is one. The CDR3 loop reads CASKKEDGYTF. The CDR3 nucleotides are TGTGCCAGCAAAAAGGAGGATGGCTACACCTTC. This chain joins TRBV6-5 and TRBJ1-2; D gene uncertain. Germline loops: CDR1 MNHEY, CDR2 SVGAGI. V was cut by 7 bases and J by 6 bases, with 9 bases left in between. The CDR3 sequence is 11 residues long.

The DNA for the CDR3 is TGTGCCAGCAGCGTAGACCTAGCGGGAGGGCCGAGCGGGGAGCTGTTTTTT. Translation: CASSVDLAGGPSGELFF. This rearrangement joins TRBV7-3 to TRBJ2-2, with 12 positions matching TRBD2. The germline V gene encodes CDR1 SGHTA and CDR2 FQGTGA. CDR3 length: 17 residues. V lost 5 bases and J lost 7; bases outside the gene matches: 11.

The chain joins TRBV5-4 to TRBJ2-3, with 9 bases identical to TRBD2. CDR3 size: 16 residues. The V gene's germline CDR1 is SGHNT and CDR2 YYREEE (reference sequence). V dropped 0 bases and J dropped 0; count of bases not matched to a gene: 2. The DNA of the CDR3 is TGTGCCAGCAGCTTGGGGCTAGCGGGAAGCACAGATACGCAGTATTTT. Encoded protein: CASSLGLAGSTDTQYF. Full variable domain (rest looked up from reference TRBV5-4 and TRBJ2-3): ETGVTQSPTHLIKTRGQQVTLRCSSQSGHNTVSWYQQALGQGPQFIFQYYREEENGRGNFPPRFSGLQFPNYSSELNVNALELDDSALYLCASSLGLAGSTDTQYFGPGTRLTVL.

This chain uses TRBV30 with TRBJ1-2; 9 bases match TRBD1. The CDR3 is 15 amino acids. V shed 5 bases and J 1 base; nucleotides not matched to a gene: 8. Germline CDR1 is GTSNPN and CDR2 is SVGIG (reference sequence). CDR3 in DNA: TGTGCCTGGTACCGGGACAGGGCCCTTAACTATGGCTACACCTTC. Its protein product is CAWYRDRALNYGYTF.

The rearrangement joins TRBV5-6 to TRBJ1-4; weak D call: TRBD1 (6 bases). Trimming pared 3 bases from V and 7 bases from J, leaving 16 bases between. The CDR3 length is 15 residues. Germline CDR1 reads SGHDT; CDR2 reads YYEEEE. CDR3 in amino acids: CASSSTGINSEKLFF. In DNA, the CDR3 is TGTGCCAGCAGCTCAACAGGGATAAATTCTGAAAAACTGTTTTTT.

As regards this clone: The sample holds other DNA sequences that translate to the same CDR3. The chain combines TRBV5-1 with TRBJ1-6; D is perhaps TRBD1 (5 bases). Trimming stripped 0 bases from V and 5 bases from J, with 6 bases between. Germline V lookup: CDR1 SGHRS, CDR2 YFSETQ. The CDR3 is made up of 14 amino acids. The CDR3 spells CASSLDRNNSPLHF. CDR3 DNA sequence: TGCGCCAGCAGCTTGGACAGGAATAATTCACCCCTCCACTTT.

The chain is built from TRBV30 and TRBJ1-5, with 11 positions matching TRBD1. The CDR3 runs to 15 residues. Trimming cost V 0 bases and J 6 bases; bases outside gene matches: 4. CDR1 is GTSNPN and CDR2 is SVGIG in the germline V gene (reference sequence). DNA of the CDR3: TGTGCCTGGAGTGTGGGGACAGGGGGAGGTCAGCCCCAGCATTTT. Its translation: CAWSVGTGGGQPQHF.

The rearrangement links TRBV7-6 to TRBJ2-7; 9 positions match TRBD1. The CDR3 loop spans 17 amino acids. Germline values: CDR1 SGHVS, CDR2 FNYEAQ. With 1 base clipped from V and 3 bases from J, the junction kept 10 bases outside the gene matches. The CDR3, as DNA: TGTGCCAGCAGCTTAGAGGCGGGACAGGGAATCCTCTACGAGCAGTACTTC. Its translation is CASSLEAGQGILYEQYF.

The V and J genes are TRBV2 and TRBJ1-2; D call uncertain. CDR1 is SNHLY, CDR2 FYNNEI, per germline. V gave up 3 bases and J gave up 6 bases, with 14 bases separating them. The length of the CDR3 is 14 residues. The CDR3 loop reads CASSDQFPFDGYTF. The CDR3, as DNA: TGTGCCAGCAGTGATCAGTTCCCCTTTGATGGCTACACCTTC.

This clone appeared once. The rearrangement links TRBV5-1 to TRBJ2-7; 9 positions match TRBD2. Per germline, CDR1 SGHRS and CDR2 YFSETQ. CDR3 size: 15 residues. Germline trimming cut 0 bases from V and 4 bases from J; bases unmatched to any gene: 5. The CDR3 loop reads CASSLGSSGNYEQYF. The CDR3 DNA follows: TGCGCCAGCAGCTTGGGGTCTAGCGGGAATTACGAGCAGTACTTC.

This chain connects TRBV7-2 to TRBJ2-7, with 7 bases identical to TRBD2. Per germline, CDR1 SGHTA and CDR2 FQGNSA. This CDR3 has 14 amino acids. V lost 5 bases and J lost 7; bases outside the gene matches: 11. The DNA of the CDR3 is TGTGCCAGCAGCCCCTGGACTAGTGGGAATGAGCAGTACTTC. This translates into CASSPWTSGNEQYF.

This clone was recorded a few times. The chain uses TRBV6-5 and TRBJ2-7; D not resolved. Germline V CDR1 and CDR2: MNHEY, SVGAGI. This CDR3 region has 13 residues. The V end was cut by 6 bases, the J end by 0 bases, with 9 bases between. CDR3 coding DNA: TGTGCCAGCAGCTCACCACACTCCTACGAGCAGTACTTC. As protein: CASSSPHSYEQYF.